The next 9 T cell receptor beta chains were all read from a single sample in a study of long-term antiretroviral therapy in people with HIV. Survey-level immunoSEQ v3.0 assays were run. Assay used: immunoSEQ multiplex PCR; TCRdb lists only in-frame clones, some missing. Of under 40,000 clones detected, about four fifths appear once; the ten largest clones hold over 10%. This material consisted of unsorted PBMCs, taken 0.3 years after starting antiretroviral therapy. The origin of the receptors is a man between 18 and 35 years old with HIV.

The table lists this clone with a few counts. The chain combines TRBV30 with TRBJ1-1, with 8 positions matching TRBD1. Germline V gene data show CDR1 as GTSNPN and CDR2 as SVGIG (reference sequence). V was pared by 5 bases and J by 6 bases, with 5 bases of the junction left unmatched. The CDR3 sequence is 12 residues long. The CDR3 spells CAWGQGFAEAFF. For the CDR3, the DNA is TGTGCCTGGGGACAGGGTTTCGCTGAAGCTTTCTTT.

The chain links TRBV7-9 to TRBJ2-5; D is perhaps TRBD1 (6 bases). The CDR3 is 12 amino acids. The V gene lost 6 bases and the J gene lost 2 bases, with 7 bases spanning the gap. Germline values: CDR1 SEHNR, CDR2 FQNEAQ (reference sequence). The CDR3 reads CASRTGQETQYF. For the CDR3, the DNA is TGTGCCAGCAGGACAGGTCAAGAGACCCAGTACTTC.

This clone was seen a single time. This chain connects TRBV6-4 to TRBJ2-3; D is unclear. CDR3 length: 15 amino acids. V was pared by 0 bases and J by 6 bases, with 13 bases between. CDR1 and CDR2 (germline): MRHNA, SNTAGT. The CDR3 DNA reads TGTGCCAGCAGTGACTCCACCTCTGCTCCTGATACGCAGTATTTT. Translation gives CASSDSTSAPDTQYF.

The rearrangement uses TRBV7-3 and TRBJ2-1, with D possibly matching TRBD2 (5 bases). The ends were cut back, 2 bases at V and 10 bases at J, with 12 bases in the middle. Germline V gives CDR1 SGHTA, CDR2 FQGTGA. The CDR3 totals 13 residues. CDR3 amino acids: CASSLVDREEQFF. The CDR3 coding sequence is TGTGCCAGCAGCTTAGTAGATCGGGAAGAGCAGTTCTTC.

Only a few counts were recorded for this clone. This chain links TRBV7-2 with TRBJ1-5; 7 nucleotides line up with TRBD1. There are 15 residues in the CDR3. V was clipped by 5 bases and J by 0 bases; unmatched bases: 4. Germline CDR1 SGHTA, CDR2 FQGNSA. The CDR3 DNA sequence: TGTGCCAGCAGCCTTCGACAGGGTAGCAATCAGCCCCAGCATTTT. Amino acids: CASSLRQGSNQPQHF.

This sequence joins TRBV7-8 and TRBJ2-7, with D maybe TRBD2 (6 bases). The V gene lost 10 bases and the J gene lost 6 bases, with 19 bases spanning the gap. The CDR3 contains 13 residues. The germline gives CDR1 SGHVS, CDR2 FQNEAQ. Written as DNA, the CDR3 is TGTGCCACCACACCGGGAGTATTGTCCGAGCAGTACTTC. This sequence encodes CATTPGVLSEQYF.

The V and J genes are TRBV11-2 and TRBJ2-7; TRBD1 is a possible D gene (6 bases). The length of the CDR3 is 14 residues. Germline-derived CDR1 and CDR2 are SGHAT and FQNNGV. V dropped 0 bases and J dropped 5 bases, with 11 bases sitting between them. CDR3 protein: CASSLDEPGDEQYF. The CDR3 DNA follows: TGTGCCAGCAGCTTAGATGAACCAGGGGACGAGCAGTACTTC.

This sequence joins TRBV5-1 and TRBJ2-5; D is uncertain. Germline CDR1 SGHRS, CDR2 YFSETQ. V lost 4 bases to trimming and J lost 5 bases, with 9 bases between them. This CDR3 is built from 12 residues. CDR3 region: CASSESRETQYF. The CDR3, as DNA: TGCGCCAGCAGCGAGAGTAGGGAGACCCAGTACTTC.

In this sample, this clone turned up once. The chain employs TRBV21-1 and TRBJ2-7; TRBD2 is the table's D call, not checked against the DNA. TRBV21-1 is a pseudogene. This CDR3 is built from 15 residues. CDR3 residues: CASSRGTNSSYEQYF. The CDR3 nucleotides are TGTGCCAGCAGCAGGGGGACTAACAGCTCCTACGAGCAGTACTTC.